Below, 14 T cell receptor beta chains from the same sample are listed, as sequenced in a study of blood T cell repertoires in COVID-19. Method: immunoSEQ multiplex PCR; TCRdb's copy keeps in-frame clones and lacks some. The data show tens of thousands of clones, under 90% seen once. The specimen was peripheral blood. These receptors were obtained from a man between 65 and 80 years old with acute or convalescent COVID-19.

This clone was seen once. The chain uses TRBV7-9 and TRBJ2-7, with 13 bases fitting TRBD2. Germline V gene lookup returns CDR1 SEHNR and CDR2 FQNEAQ (reference sequence). CDR3 length: 17 residues. V lost 3 bases to trimming and J lost 7 bases; unmatched junction nucleotides: 12. The CDR3 is CASSLWGTSGNVGEQYF. The CDR3 DNA reads as TGTGCCAGCAGCTTGTGGGGGACTAGCGGGAATGTCGGGGAGCAGTACTTC.

A single count supports this clone. The V and J genes are TRBV3-1 (or the pseudogene TRBV3-2) and TRBJ1-1; D remains unclear. This CDR3 contains 15 residues. Germline loops: CDR1 LGHDT, CDR2 YNNKEL (reference sequence). Trimming took off 0 bases at V and 1 base at J, with 9 bases between the two ends. The CDR3 region is CASSQERGRNTEAFF. The CDR3 DNA reads TGTGCCAGCAGCCAAGAGAGAGGGAGGAACACTGAAGCTTTCTTT.

The chain joins TRBV23-1 to TRBJ2-7, with D possibly being TRBD1 (5 bases). TRBV23-1 is noted as an ORF with a role that remains uncertain. The V end was cut by 2 bases, the J end by 2 bases, with 13 bases between. This CDR3 contains 15 residues. CDR3 DNA: TGCGCCAGCAGTCAACCCACGCACAGGCCCTACGAGCAGTACTTC. This sequence encodes CASSQPTHRPYEQYF.

The chain combines TRBV4-3 with TRBJ2-1, with a possible D match to TRBD2 (6 bases). V was clipped by 1 base and J by 4 bases, with 14 bases between them. The CDR3 covers 16 residues. The V gene's germline CDR1 is LGHNA and CDR2 YSLEER. The CDR3 is CASSQGNGRIYNEQFF. DNA for the CDR3: TGCGCCAGCAGCCAAGGGAACGGGAGAATATACAATGAGCAGTTCTTC.

The chain has TRBV5-1 and TRBJ1-3; tentatively, D is TRBD1 (5 bases). Germline CDR1 reads SGHRS; CDR2 reads YFSETQ. The CDR3 totals 14 residues. Trimming pared 0 bases from V and 7 bases from J, leaving 11 bases between. CDR3 amino acids: CASSLDSGMNTIYF. The CDR3 nucleotides read TGCGCCAGCAGCTTGGACTCAGGGATGAACACCATATATTTT.

V and J are TRBV4-3 and TRBJ1-2, with 11 bases identical to TRBD1. The CDR3 is 17 amino acids. Germline CDR1 is LGHNA and CDR2 is YSLEER. V lost 3 bases and J lost 2; bases outside the gene matches: 8. CDR3 nucleotide sequence: TGCGCCAGCAGCCACTTGGGACAGGGGGGAATGAACTATGGCTACACCTTC. Its protein product is CASSHLGQGGMNYGYTF.

The table lists this clone with a count of one. The gene calls are TRBV12-3 or TRBV12-4 and TRBJ2-2; 7 positions agree with TRBD2. CDR3 size: 13 residues. Unmatched junction bases numbered 7, after V lost 11 bases and J lost 4 bases. CDR3 in amino acids: CAGQRESTGELFF. The CDR3 nucleotides are TGTGCCGGTCAGCGGGAAAGCACCGGGGAGCTGTTTTTT.

CDR3 amino acids: CSVVLQPRSGEQFF. For the CDR3, the DNA is TGCAGCGTTGTCTTACAGCCCCGCTCAGGTGAGCAGTTCTTC. The chain combines TRBV29-1 with TRBJ2-1; D uncertain. V gave up 4 bases and J gave up 9 bases, with 19 bases separating them. CDR1 is SQVTM and CDR2 is ANQGSEA in the germline V gene. CDR3 length: 14 amino acids.

This clone has a handful of counts. The chain recombines TRBV9 with TRBJ2-5, with a weak D call TRBD2 (6 bases). This CDR3 contains 14 residues. Germline V gene lookup returns CDR1 SGDLS and CDR2 YYNGEE. The V end was cut by 5 bases, the J end by 4 bases, with 15 bases between. The CDR3 DNA reads as TGTGCCAGCAGTACTCGGGGGACGAGAGAGACCCAGTACTTC. Protein sequence: CASSTRGTRETQYF.

This clone was counted only a few times. The chain is built from TRBV7-9 and TRBJ2-1, with a weak D call TRBD1 (5 bases). CDR1 is SEHNR, CDR2 FQNEAQ, per germline (reference sequence). This CDR3 spans 13 amino acids. V dropped 1 base and J dropped 9 bases, with 10 bases sitting between them. CDR3 region: CASSLEAGIEQFF. The CDR3 DNA is TGTGCCAGCAGCTTAGAGGCAGGGATTGAGCAGTTCTTC.

The chain links TRBV29-1 to TRBJ2-1; 9 nucleotides match TRBD2. Germline trimming cut 4 bases from V and 9 bases from J; bases unmatched to any gene: 13. The CDR3 loop spans 15 amino acids. The germline V gene encodes CDR1 SQVTM and CDR2 ANQGSEA. The CDR3 bases are TGCAGCGTTGGACTAGGGGGGACTAGCAAAGGTGAGCAGTTCTTC. Translated: CSVGLGGTSKGEQFF.

V usage is TRBV15 and J usage is TRBJ2-5, with D unresolved. CDR1 is LNHNV, CDR2 YYDKDF, per germline (reference sequence). The CDR3 sequence is 11 residues long. V shed 5 bases and J shed 5 bases, with 6 bases lying between them. The CDR3, as DNA: TGTGCCACCAGCCTCGGGGAGACCCAGTACTTC. Protein sequence: CATSLGETQYF. Looking up the rest from reference TRBV15 and TRBJ2-5 gives the full variable domain: DAMVIQNPRYQVTQFGKPVTLSCSQTLNHNVMYWYQQKSSQAPKLLFHYYDKDFNNEADTPDNFQSRRPNTSFCFLDIRSPGLGDTAMYLCATSLGETQYFGPGTRLLVL.

V usage is TRBV7-2 and J usage is TRBJ1-3; D unclear. CDR3 size: 11 residues. Germline CDR1 reads SGHTA; CDR2 reads FQGNSA. Trimming removed 4 bases at V and 4 bases at J, with 2 bases between. DNA for the CDR3: TGTGCCAGCAGCTCGGGAAACACCATATATTTT. Protein product: CASSSGNTIYF.

The V call is TRBV5-4, the J call TRBJ2-6; possible D gene TRBD1, 6 bases. Trimming pared 1 base from V and 0 bases from J, leaving 8 bases between. Germline-derived CDR1 and CDR2 are SGHNT and YYREEE (reference sequence). The CDR3 is 16 amino acids. The CDR3 reads CASSLRDISGANVLTF. CDR3 nucleotide sequence: TGTGCCAGCAGCTTGCGGGACATCTCTGGGGCCAACGTCCTGACTTTC.